This section outlines one TCR beta chain sequence together with its context. The data derive from a study of control samples from healthy donors and cancer patients. The CDR3 spans 17 residues. Germline-derived CDR1 and CDR2 are MNHEY and SVGEGT. Trimming left V 4 bases short and J 3 bases short, with 19 bases between. Clones were sequenced by immunoSEQ multiplex PCR, and TCRdb holds only the in-frame ones, with some missing. The table includes approximately 150,000 clones, more than 85% detected once. The rearrangement joins TRBV6-2 or TRBV6-3 to TRBJ2-1; TRBD1 is a possible D gene (6 bases). The receptor comes from a woman aged 25 to 45 in good health. Sequencing was performed on blood. The CDR3 DNA is TGTGCCAGCAGTTCCTACGCCGGGACACCAGACTACAATGAGCAGTTCTTC. Translated: CASSSYAGTPDYNEQFF.